This T cell receptor beta chain emerged from a study of blood T cells in healthy people across ages. Only a few counts were recorded for this clonotype. Its antigen is undetermined. The sample providers were healthy Caucasian people from Russia, aged about 6 to 90. Per sample, extraction of total RNA gave at least 5.5 micrograms in every case. Notes on the study in general: PBMCs that were unsorted prevented a conclusive naive versus antigen-experienced comparison.

Through a sample-barcoded 5' primer and a J-beta primer mix, a second PCR was run for 7 to 11 cycles. TCRdb ran MiXCR on the 5' RACE reads and lists one entry per CDR3 protein. This repertoire shows 1,300,000 or so distinct CDR3 sequences, approximately 60% found once; its top ten account for 6.5% to 8%. This TCR derives from a man aged 18 to 30 in good health. Source material: blood.

The DNA of the CDR3 is TGCAGCGACCGGGACAGCCAAGAGACCCAGTACTTC. Its protein is CSDRDSQETQYF. The chain combines TRBV29-1 with TRBJ2-5, with 7 bases identical to TRBD1. This CDR3 comprises 12 residues. CDR1 and CDR2 from the germline V gene are SQVTM and ANQGSEA. Trimming took 7 bases from V and 1 from J; bases not matched to a gene: 3.